The sample holds many counts of the clone carrying this TCR beta chain. What it binds is not known. By flow cytometry, patients selected for sequencing had shown an expansion of CD8+CD57+ cells. The diagnosis in all patients was severe acquired aplastic anemia. Researchers used genomic DNA as the template to profile TCR beta VDJ and CDR3. MiXCR was run by TCRdb on the reads, yielding one entry per CDR3 protein. The sample has about 250,000 distinct CDR3 sequences, approximately 45% seen once. This record comes from a study of CD8+CD57+ T cells in acquired aplastic anemia. Overall study: The sorted CD4+ and CD8+ cells yielded an average around 3.2 ug of DNA. The study, taken as a whole, reports: Patients and controls were found to share more than 25 CD8+ CDR3 sequences.

The CDR3 length is 14 residues. Germline CDR1 and CDR2: PRHDT and FYEKMQ (reference sequence). The V end lost 0 bases, the J end lost 3 bases, and 5 bases lay between the germline ends. Input material: sorted CD4+, CD8+, or CD8+CD57+ T cells (not recorded which) from PBMCs. The chain recombines TRBV13 with TRBJ1-4; D remains ambiguous. The TCR sequence derives from a human donor with aplastic anemia. This CDR3 reads CASSLGGANEKLFF. In nucleotides, the CDR3 is TGTGCCAGCAGCTTAGGGGGCGCTAATGAAAAACTGTTTTTT.